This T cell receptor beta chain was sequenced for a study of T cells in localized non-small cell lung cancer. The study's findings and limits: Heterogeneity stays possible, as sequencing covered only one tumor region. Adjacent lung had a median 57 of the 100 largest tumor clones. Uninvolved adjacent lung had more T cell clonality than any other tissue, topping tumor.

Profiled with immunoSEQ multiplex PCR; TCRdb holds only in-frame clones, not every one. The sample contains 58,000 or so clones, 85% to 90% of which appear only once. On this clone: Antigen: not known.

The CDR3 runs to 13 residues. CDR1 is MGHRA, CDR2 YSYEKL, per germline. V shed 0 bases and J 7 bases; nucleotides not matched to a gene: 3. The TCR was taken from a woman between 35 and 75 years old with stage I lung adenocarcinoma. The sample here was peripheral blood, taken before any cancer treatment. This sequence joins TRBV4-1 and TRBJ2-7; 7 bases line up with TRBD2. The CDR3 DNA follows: TGCGCCAGCAGCCAAGATTGGCGGGGGGAGCAGTACTTC. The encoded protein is CASSQDWRGEQYF.